This passage covers 10 T cell receptor beta chains from one sample sequenced in a study of T cells and Merkel cell carcinoma outcomes. Using immunoSEQ multiplex PCR, the repertoire was profiled, and TCRdb retains in-frame clones only, with some absent. The sample has approximately 10,000 clones, around 95% seen once. What was sequenced was tumor tissue from Merkel cell carcinoma. All receptors come from a human donor with Merkel cell carcinoma.

V gene TRBV5-5 combines with J gene TRBJ1-5; D is unresolved. The germline gives CDR1 SGHKS, CDR2 YYEKEE (reference sequence). With 2 bases removed from V and 11 bases from J, the gap between germline ends came to 20 bases. CDR3 length: 15 amino acids. The CDR3 here is CASSLGQQLNSAQHF. The CDR3, as DNA: TGTGCCAGCAGCTTAGGTCAGCAACTAAATTCAGCCCAGCATTTT.

The chain links TRBV5-6 to TRBJ2-7; 7 positions match TRBD1. There are 14 residues in the CDR3. Trimming took 0 bases from V and 6 from J; bases not matched to a gene: 6. Germline CDR1 SGHDT, CDR2 YYEEEE. The DNA for the CDR3 is TGTGCCAGCAGCTTGGGGACAGGTTGGGGCGAGCAGTACTTC. Protein: CASSLGTGWGEQYF.

The gene calls are TRBV28 and TRBJ1-2; TRBD1 aligns across 7 bases. After removal of 5 bases from V and 0 bases from J, the junction contained 9 bases not matched to a gene. CDR1 MDHEN and CDR2 SYDVKM come from the germline V gene. The CDR3 length is 16 residues. CDR3 nucleotide sequence: TGTGCCAGCAGTCAGCTAACCGGACAGGCTAACTATGGCTACACCTTC. It encodes CASSQLTGQANYGYTF.

The CDR3 nucleotides read TGTGCCAGTAGTACCGGGAACACCGGGGAGCTGTTTTTT. Encoded protein: CASSTGNTGELFF. The J gene is TRBJ2-2, the V gene TRBV19; D ambiguous. Trimming left V 4 bases short and J 1 base short, with 4 bases between. The CDR3 contains 13 residues. The germline gives CDR1 LNHDA, CDR2 SQIVND (reference sequence).

This chain connects TRBV11-2 to TRBJ1-1, with D unresolved. The V gene lost 5 bases and the J gene lost 0 bases, with 13 bases spanning the gap. CDR3 size: 15 residues. Per germline, CDR1 SGHAT and CDR2 FQNNGV. The CDR3 protein is CASSPDLRMNTEAFF. The DNA for the CDR3 is TGTGCCAGCAGCCCGGATCTTAGAATGAACACTGAAGCTTTCTTT. Complete variable domain (other parts from reference TRBV11-2 and TRBJ1-1): EAGVAQSPRYKIIEKRQSVAFWCNPISGHATLYWYQQILGQGPKLLIQFQNNGVVDDSQLPKDRFSAERLKGVDSTLKIQPAKLEDSAVYLCASSPDLRMNTEAFFGQGTRLTVV.

The V and J genes are TRBV6-6 and TRBJ2-5, with TRBD2 as a possible D gene (5 bases). The V end was cut by 5 bases, the J end by 4 bases, with 8 bases between. This CDR3 has 12 residues. Germline V CDR1 and CDR2: MNHNY, SVGAGI (reference sequence). The DNA for the CDR3 is TGTGCCAGCAGTGGGGAGATAGAGACCCAGTACTTC. Its translation is CASSGEIETQYF.

The chain joins TRBV19 to TRBJ2-5, with D perhaps TRBD2 (7 bases). Germline loops: CDR1 LNHDA, CDR2 SQIVND (reference sequence). The ends were cut back, 2 bases at V and 7 bases at J, with 14 bases in the middle. The CDR3 is 14 amino acids. DNA of the CDR3: TGTGCCAGTAGTATAAGTGGGGGGGCGTTGACCCAGTACTTC. It translates to CASSISGGALTQYF.

The chain is built from TRBV19 and TRBJ1-5; D is unclear. Germline lookup yields CDR1 LNHDA and CDR2 SQIVND (reference sequence). The CDR3 loop spans 15 amino acids. V lost 3 bases and J 6 bases, leaving 15 bases between the germline ends. The DNA of the CDR3 is TGTGCCAGTAGTATGGGTAAGGGAGTAGGTCAGCCCCAGCATTTT. This translates into CASSMGKGVGQPQHF.

About this clone itself: Other DNA sequences in the same sample also yield this CDR3. The V gene is TRBV11-3, the J gene TRBJ2-4, with D perhaps TRBD1 (7 bases). This CDR3 has 14 amino acids. V dropped 3 bases and J dropped 8 bases, with 14 bases sitting between them. CDR1 is SGHNT, CDR2 YENEEA, per germline. The CDR3 loop reads CASSLTGTGDIQYF. In DNA form, the CDR3 reads TGTGCCAGCAGCTTGACAGGGACGGGGGACATTCAGTACTTC.

This clone was seen only once. V and J are TRBV18 and TRBJ2-5; TRBD1 aligns across 7 bases. V gave up 4 bases and J gave up 5 bases; unmatched junction bases: 7. CDR3 size: 14 residues. Germline V gene lookup returns CDR1 KGHSH and CDR2 LQKENI. The CDR3 DNA sequence: TGTGCCAGCTCACGAACAGGGGAGTTGGAGACCCAGTACTTC. The encoded protein is CASSRTGELETQYF. Supplemented by reference TRBV18 and TRBJ2-5, the full variable domain reads NAGVMQNPRHLVRRRGQEARLRCSPMKGHSHVYWYRQLPEEGLKFMVYLQKENIIDESGMPKERFSAEFPKEGPSILRIQQVVRGDSAAYFCASSRTGELETQYFGPGTRLLVL.